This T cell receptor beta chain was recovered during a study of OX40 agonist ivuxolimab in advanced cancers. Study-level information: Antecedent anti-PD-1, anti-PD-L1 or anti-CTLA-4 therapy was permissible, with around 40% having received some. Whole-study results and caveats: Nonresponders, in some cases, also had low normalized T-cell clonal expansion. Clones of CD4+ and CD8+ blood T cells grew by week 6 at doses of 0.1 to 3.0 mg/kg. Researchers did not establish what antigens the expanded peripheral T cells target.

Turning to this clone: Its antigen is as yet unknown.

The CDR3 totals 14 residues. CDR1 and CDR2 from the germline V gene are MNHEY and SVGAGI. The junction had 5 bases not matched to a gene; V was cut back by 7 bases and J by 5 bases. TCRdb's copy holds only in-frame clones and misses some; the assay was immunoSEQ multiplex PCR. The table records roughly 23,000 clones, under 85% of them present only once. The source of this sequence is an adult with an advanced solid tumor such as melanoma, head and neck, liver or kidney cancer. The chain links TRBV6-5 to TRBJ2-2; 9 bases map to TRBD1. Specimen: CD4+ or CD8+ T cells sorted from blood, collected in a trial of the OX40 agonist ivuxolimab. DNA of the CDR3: TGTGCCAGCAACCAACAGGGGGCGACCGGGGAGCTGTTTTTT. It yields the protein CASNQQGATGELFF.